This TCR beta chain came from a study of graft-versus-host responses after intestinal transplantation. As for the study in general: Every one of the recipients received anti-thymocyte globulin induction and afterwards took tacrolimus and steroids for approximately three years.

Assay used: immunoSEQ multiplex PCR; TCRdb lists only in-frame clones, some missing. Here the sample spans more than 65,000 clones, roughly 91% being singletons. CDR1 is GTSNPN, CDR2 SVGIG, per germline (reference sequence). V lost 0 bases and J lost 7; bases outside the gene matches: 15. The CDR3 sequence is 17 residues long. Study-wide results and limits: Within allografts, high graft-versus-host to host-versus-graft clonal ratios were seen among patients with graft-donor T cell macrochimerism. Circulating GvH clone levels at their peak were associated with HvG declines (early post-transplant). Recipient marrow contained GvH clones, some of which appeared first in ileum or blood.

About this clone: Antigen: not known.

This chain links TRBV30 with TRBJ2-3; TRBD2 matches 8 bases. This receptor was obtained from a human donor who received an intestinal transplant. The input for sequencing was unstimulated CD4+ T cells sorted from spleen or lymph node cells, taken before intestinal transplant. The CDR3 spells CAWSVWSPGPGGNTQYF. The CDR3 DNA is TGTGCCTGGAGTGTCTGGTCCCCGGGACCGGGGGGGAATACGCAGTATTTT. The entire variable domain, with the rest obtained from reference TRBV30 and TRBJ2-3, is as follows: SQTIHQWPATLVQPVGSPLSLECTVEGTSNPNLYWYRQAAGRGLQLLFYSVGIGQISSEVPQNLSASRPQDRQFILSSKKLLLSDSGFYLCAWSVWSPGPGGNTQYFGPGTRLTVL.